The 27 T cell receptor beta chains given below trace back to one sample, sequenced in a study of cytomegalovirus exposure and HLA in healthy donors. PCR primers comprised 60 Vbeta and 13 Jbeta primers. Method: immunoSEQ multiplex PCR; TCRdb's copy keeps in-frame clones and lacks some. This table has 90,000 to 150,000 clones, over 65% appearing once. The sample consisted of PBMCs. These receptors came from a woman aged 25 to 39 in good health and CMV-seropositive.

The V call is TRBV18, the J call TRBJ1-2, with 7 bases lining up with TRBD1. The germline V gene encodes CDR1 KGHSH and CDR2 LQKENI. This CDR3 contains 13 residues. The ends lost 3 bases at V and 3 bases at J; junction bases unmatched: 1. In DNA, the CDR3 is TGTGCCAGCTCACCTGGGACAGACTATGGCTACACCTTC. Its protein product is CASSPGTDYGYTF.

This clone came up a few times. V and J are TRBV9 and TRBJ2-1; D call uncertain. This CDR3 spans 14 amino acids. CDR1 and CDR2 from the germline V gene are SGDLS and YYNGEE. V lost 4 bases to trimming and J lost 6 bases, with 14 bases between them. The CDR3 DNA reads TGTGCCAGCAGCCCCCCAACACCGGGCAATGAGCAGTTCTTC. This encodes CASSPPTPGNEQFF.

This clone came up once. This sequence joins TRBV5-4 and TRBJ1-4, with 7 bases fitting TRBD1. From germline, CDR1 is SGHNT and CDR2 YYREEE (reference sequence). Losses at the gene ends were 2 bases for V and 6 bases for J; bases not matched to a gene: 7. This CDR3 is 15 amino acids long. The CDR3 loop reads CASSLQGRTDEKLFF. The CDR3 nucleotides read TGTGCCAGCAGCTTACAGGGGAGGACAGATGAAAAACTGTTTTTT.

The gene calls are TRBV27 and TRBJ2-7; tentatively, D is TRBD2 (5 bases). From germline, CDR1 is MNHEY and CDR2 SMNVEV (reference sequence). The CDR3 has 14 residues. Between the trimmed V and J ends, which lost 0 bases and 6 bases, there was a span of 12 bases. CDR3 region: CASSLSVTGSEQYF. In DNA, the CDR3 is TGTGCCAGCAGTTTATCAGTGACGGGGAGCGAGCAGTACTTC.

The V call is TRBV6-5, the J call TRBJ2-5, with 7 bases identical to TRBD1. CDR3 length: 14 amino acids. Germline V gives CDR1 MNHEY, CDR2 SVGAGI. V was pared by 10 bases and J by 7 bases, with 15 bases of the junction left unmatched. In DNA, the CDR3 is TGTGCCACCGTGACAGGGTGGCCAATCGGGACCCAGTACTTC. Encoded protein: CATVTGWPIGTQYF.

The chain uses TRBV7-9 and TRBJ1-2; 7 nucleotides line up with TRBD1. CDR3 length: 16 amino acids. Germline CDR1 reads SEHNR; CDR2 reads FQNEAQ (reference sequence). With V trimmed by 5 bases and J by 2 bases, 11 bases remained unmatched. In DNA form, the CDR3 reads TGTGCCAGCAGCCCCTCTACAGGGGAGGTGAACTATGGCTACACCTTC. Its translation: CASSPSTGEVNYGYTF. Complete variable domain (other parts from reference TRBV7-9 and TRBJ1-2): DTGVSQNPRHKITKRGQNVTFRCDPISEHNRLYWYRQTLGQGPEFLTYFQNEAQLEKSRLLSDRFSAERPKGSFSTLEIQRTEQGDSAMYLCASSPSTGEVNYGYTFGSGTRLTVV.

V and J are TRBV14 and TRBJ2-3; 9 bases fit TRBD2. The CDR3 length is 15 residues. Germline V gives CDR1 SGHDN, CDR2 FVKESK. V was pared by 10 bases and J by 8 bases, with 16 bases of the junction left unmatched. CDR3 loop: CATGTARGGFSTQYF. CDR3 in DNA: TGTGCCACGGGAACGGCGCGGGGGGGCTTTAGTACGCAGTATTTT.

CDR3 sequence: CASSLGHLSNQPQHF. The CDR3 DNA reads TGTGCCAGCAGTTTGGGACACCTTAGCAATCAGCCCCAGCATTTT. The V call is TRBV2, the J call TRBJ1-5; TRBD1 might be the D (6 bases). V was shortened by 5 bases and J by 0 bases, with 11 bases between the two germline ends. CDR3 length equals 15 residues. The V gene's germline CDR1 is SNHLY and CDR2 FYNNEI.

The V gene is TRBV30, the J gene TRBJ2-5; TRBD1 might be the D (5 bases). V was trimmed by 0 bases and J by 4 bases, leaving 6 bases between them. The CDR3 covers 12 residues. The V gene's germline CDR1 is GTSNPN and CDR2 SVGIG (reference sequence). The CDR3 DNA is TGTGCCTGGAGTGTAAGGGGAGAGACCCAGTACTTC. As protein: CAWSVRGETQYF.

The V and J genes are TRBV6-1 and TRBJ2-3; possible D gene TRBD2, 6 bases. The ends were cut back, 3 bases at V and 2 bases at J, with 12 bases in the middle. The germline CDR1 and CDR2 sequences are MNHNS and SASEGT. CDR3 length equals 15 residues. DNA for the CDR3: TGTGCCAGCAGTGATCGGCGGGGACTCACAGATACGCAGTATTTT. Translated, it gives CASSDRRGLTDTQYF.

The CDR3 DNA sequence: TGCGCCAGCAGCTTGGCGGGCGGGGGGACCTACAATGAGCAGTTCTTC. As protein: CASSLAGGGTYNEQFF. The V call is TRBV5-1, the J call TRBJ2-1, with 8 bases matching TRBD2. This CDR3 comprises 16 residues. The germline V gene encodes CDR1 SGHRS and CDR2 YFSETQ. Trimming took 0 bases from V and 2 from J; bases not matched to a gene: 4.

This chain joins TRBV30 and TRBJ2-1; D call uncertain. The CDR3 covers 17 residues. The germline CDR1 and CDR2 sequences are GTSNPN and SVGIG (reference sequence). V lost 0 bases, J lost 0 bases, and 15 bases lay in between. As DNA, the CDR3 is TGTGCCTGGAGTGTACTCCCAGGCCTAAGCTCCTACAATGAGCAGTTCTTC. Its translation is CAWSVLPGLSSYNEQFF. The complete variable domain, with remaining parts taken from reference TRBV30 and TRBJ2-1, reads SQTIHQWPATLVQPVGSPLSLECTVEGTSNPNLYWYRQAAGRGLQLLFYSVGIGQISSEVPQNLSASRPQDRQFILSSKKLLLSDSGFYLCAWSVLPGLSSYNEQFFGPGTRLTVL.

V and J are TRBV4-3 and TRBJ1-6; possible D gene TRBD1, 5 bases. CDR3 length: 15 residues. CDR1 and CDR2 from the germline V gene are LGHNA and YSLEER. V was cut by 4 bases and J by 9 bases, with 16 bases left in between. The CDR3 coding sequence is TGCGCCAGCAGCCTTGCTCCGGACAATATTTCACCCCTCCACTTT. Its protein is CASSLAPDNISPLHF.

This clone came up a few times. The CDR3 protein is CASSAFNTEAFF. In DNA form, the CDR3 reads TGTGCCAGCAGTGCCTTTAACACTGAAGCTTTCTTT. The chain carries TRBV2 and TRBJ1-1; no firm D call. This CDR3 region has 12 residues. Germline V gives CDR1 SNHLY, CDR2 FYNNEI. Trimming took 4 bases from V and 2 from J, leaving 5 bases between them.

V and J are TRBV7-2 and TRBJ2-5; 8 positions match TRBD2. Germline V gene data show CDR1 as SGHTA and CDR2 as FQGNSA. This CDR3 region has 14 residues. V was pared by 6 bases and J by 5 bases, with 8 bases of the junction left unmatched. This chain's CDR3 is CASRDLAGGETQYF. In nucleotides, the CDR3 is TGTGCCAGCAGAGATCTCGCGGGGGGCGAGACCCAGTACTTC.

This chain uses TRBV4-2 with TRBJ2-1; 7 nucleotides agree with TRBD2. V shed 0 bases and J 9 bases; nucleotides not matched to a gene: 2. Germline V lookup: CDR1 LGHNA, CDR2 YNFKEQ. The CDR3 is made up of 13 amino acids. The CDR3 is CASSQDREVEQFF. The DNA for the CDR3 is TGTGCCAGCAGCCAAGATCGGGAGGTTGAGCAGTTCTTC.

The chain carries TRBV27 and TRBJ2-1; D perhaps matches TRBD1 (6 bases). V dropped 10 bases and J dropped 4 bases, with 14 bases sitting between them. Germline CDR1 reads MNHEY; CDR2 reads SMNVEV (reference sequence). The CDR3 is 13 residues long. The CDR3 here is CATLERGYNEQFF. The DNA of the CDR3 is TGTGCCACCCTCGAAAGGGGGTACAATGAGCAGTTCTTC.

This clone has a count of ten or more. The chain couples TRBV27 to TRBJ2-7; 11 bases are a match to TRBD2. The CDR3 is 13 residues long. V shed 6 bases and J 4 bases; nucleotides not matched to a gene: 2. Germline V gene sequence: CDR1 MNHEY, CDR2 SMNVEV (reference sequence). CDR3 DNA: TGTGCCAGCAGCCTAGCGGGGGGATACGAGCAGTACTTC. Translation: CASSLAGGYEQYF.

This rearrangement joins TRBV7-7 to TRBJ2-5, with a possible D match to TRBD1 (5 bases). This CDR3 comprises 14 residues. Germline CDR1 and CDR2: SSHAT and FNYEAQ (reference sequence). V dropped 5 bases and J dropped 1 base, with 11 bases sitting between them. The chain's CDR3 is CASSETAAQETQYF. The CDR3 DNA reads TGTGCCAGCAGCGAGACAGCCGCCCAAGAGACCCAGTACTTC.

This chain links TRBV7-6 with TRBJ1-2; D not resolved. The germline gives CDR1 SGHVS, CDR2 FNYEAQ. The CDR3 is 15 amino acids. Trimming shortened V by 5 bases and J by 4 bases, and 17 bases separated the two germline ends. CDR3 sequence: CASSPTDGLSYGYTF. In DNA, the CDR3 is TGTGCCAGCAGCCCCACGGACGGACTCTCCTATGGCTACACCTTC.

The chain is built from TRBV6-6 and TRBJ1-4, with TRBD1 as a possible D gene (6 bases). This CDR3 region has 15 residues. CDR1 is MNHNY, CDR2 SVGAGI, per germline (reference sequence). Trimming shortened V by 0 bases and J by 1 base, and 6 bases separated the two germline ends. The CDR3 DNA sequence: TGTGCCAGCAGTTACTCACAGGGAACTAATGAAAAACTGTTTTTT. Its protein product is CASSYSQGTNEKLFF.

The chain joins TRBV7-9 to TRBJ1-1; TRBD1 agrees at 9 bases. The CDR3 covers 14 residues. Germline loops: CDR1 SEHNR, CDR2 FQNEAQ (reference sequence). Trimming at V came to 4 bases and at J to 5 bases, leaving 5 bases not matched to a gene. CDR3 DNA: TGTGCCAGCAGCTACGACAGGGGGAGGACTGAAGCTTTCTTT. As protein: CASSYDRGRTEAFF. Together with reference TRBV7-9 and TRBJ1-1, the CDR3 gives the full variable domain: DTGVSQNPRHKITKRGQNVTFRCDPISEHNRLYWYRQTLGQGPEFLTYFQNEAQLEKSRLLSDRFSAERPKGSFSTLEIQRTEQGDSAMYLCASSYDRGRTEAFFGQGTRLTVV.

V is TRBV6-1 and J is TRBJ1-2, with unresolved D. CDR1 and CDR2 (germline): MNHNS, SASEGT. CDR3 length: 14 amino acids. V was cut by 4 bases and J by 6 bases, with 15 bases left in between. This CDR3 is CASSVNAGSNGYTF. CDR3 coding DNA: TGTGCCAGCAGTGTAAACGCAGGCTCCAATGGCTACACCTTC.

This sequence joins TRBV2 and TRBJ2-7; D is perhaps TRBD2 (5 bases). Trimming pared 6 bases from V and 7 bases from J, leaving 16 bases between. Germline loops: CDR1 SNHLY, CDR2 FYNNEI. The CDR3 length is 13 residues. CDR3 nucleotide sequence: TGTGCCAGCAGAGCCCGACCGGGGTCTGAGCAGTACTTC. It encodes CASRARPGSEQYF.

The chain couples TRBV5-1 to TRBJ2-5; weak D call: TRBD1 (5 bases). The V gene lost 3 bases and the J gene lost 5 bases, with 17 bases spanning the gap. From germline, CDR1 is SGHRS and CDR2 YFSETQ. The CDR3 covers 15 residues. The CDR3 DNA reads as TGCGCCAGCAGCTGGTCGACAGAAACCCGGGAGACCCAGTACTTC. Translating it yields CASSWSTETRETQYF. Supplemented by reference TRBV5-1 and TRBJ2-5, the full variable domain reads KAGVTQTPRYLIKTRGQQVTLSCSPISGHRSVSWYQQTPGQGLQFLFEYFSETQRNKGNFPGRFSGRQFSNSRSEMNVSTLELGDSALYLCASSWSTETRETQYFGPGTRLLVL.

The genes are TRBV4-2 and TRBJ1-1; TRBD1 agrees at 7 bases. The trim removed 4 bases at V and 4 bases at J, leaving 12 bases unmatched. CDR3 size: 16 residues. CDR1 and CDR2 from the germline V gene are LGHNA and YNFKEQ. The CDR3 DNA sequence: TGTGCCAGCAGCCGATCCCGCTCAGGGGGGACCACTGAAGCTTTCTTT. This gives the protein CASSRSRSGGTTEAFF.

The rearrangement links TRBV5-5 to TRBJ2-7; TRBD1 matches 9 bases. CDR3 length: 15 amino acids. J gave up 6 bases and V 0 bases, and 7 bases lay outside the gene matches. From germline, CDR1 is SGHKS and CDR2 YYEKEE (reference sequence). The CDR3 DNA follows: TGTGCCAGCAGCTTGGCCCCTGGGACAGGGCGCGAGCAGTACTTC. Protein: CASSLAPGTGREQYF.